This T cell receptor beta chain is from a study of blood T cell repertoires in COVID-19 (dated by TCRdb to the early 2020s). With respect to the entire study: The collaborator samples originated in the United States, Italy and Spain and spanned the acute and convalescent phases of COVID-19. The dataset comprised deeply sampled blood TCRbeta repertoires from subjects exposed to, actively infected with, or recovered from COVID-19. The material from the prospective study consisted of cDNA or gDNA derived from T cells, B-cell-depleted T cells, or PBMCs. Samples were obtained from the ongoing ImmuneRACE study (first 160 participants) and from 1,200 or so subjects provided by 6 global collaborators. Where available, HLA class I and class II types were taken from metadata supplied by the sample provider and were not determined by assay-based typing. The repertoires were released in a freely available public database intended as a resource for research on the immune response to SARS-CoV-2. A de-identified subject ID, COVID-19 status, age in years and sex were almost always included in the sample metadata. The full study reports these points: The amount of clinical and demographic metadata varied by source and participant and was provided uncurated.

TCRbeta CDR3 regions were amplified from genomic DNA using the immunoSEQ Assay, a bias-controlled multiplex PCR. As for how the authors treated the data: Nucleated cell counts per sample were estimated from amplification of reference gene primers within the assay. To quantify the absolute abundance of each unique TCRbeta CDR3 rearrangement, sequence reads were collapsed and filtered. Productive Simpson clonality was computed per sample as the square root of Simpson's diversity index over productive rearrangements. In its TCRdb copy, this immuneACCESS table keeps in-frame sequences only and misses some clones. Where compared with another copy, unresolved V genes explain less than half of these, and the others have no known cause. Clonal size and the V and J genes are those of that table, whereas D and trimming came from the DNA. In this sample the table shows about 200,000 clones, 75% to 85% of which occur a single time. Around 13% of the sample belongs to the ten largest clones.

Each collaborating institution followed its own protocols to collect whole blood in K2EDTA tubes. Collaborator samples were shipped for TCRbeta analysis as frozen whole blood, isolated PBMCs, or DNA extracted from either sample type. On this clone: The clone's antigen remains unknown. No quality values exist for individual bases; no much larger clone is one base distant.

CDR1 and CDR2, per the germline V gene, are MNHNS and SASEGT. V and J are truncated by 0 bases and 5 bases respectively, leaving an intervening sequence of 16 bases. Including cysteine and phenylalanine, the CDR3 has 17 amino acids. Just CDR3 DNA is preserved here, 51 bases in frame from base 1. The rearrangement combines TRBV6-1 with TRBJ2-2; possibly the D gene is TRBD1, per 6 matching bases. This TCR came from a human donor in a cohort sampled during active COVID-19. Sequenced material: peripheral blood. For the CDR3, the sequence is CASSEAGRGVGTGELFF. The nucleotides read TGTGCCAGCAGTGAAGCTGGCAGGGGCGTAGGAACCGGGGAGCTGTTTTTT.